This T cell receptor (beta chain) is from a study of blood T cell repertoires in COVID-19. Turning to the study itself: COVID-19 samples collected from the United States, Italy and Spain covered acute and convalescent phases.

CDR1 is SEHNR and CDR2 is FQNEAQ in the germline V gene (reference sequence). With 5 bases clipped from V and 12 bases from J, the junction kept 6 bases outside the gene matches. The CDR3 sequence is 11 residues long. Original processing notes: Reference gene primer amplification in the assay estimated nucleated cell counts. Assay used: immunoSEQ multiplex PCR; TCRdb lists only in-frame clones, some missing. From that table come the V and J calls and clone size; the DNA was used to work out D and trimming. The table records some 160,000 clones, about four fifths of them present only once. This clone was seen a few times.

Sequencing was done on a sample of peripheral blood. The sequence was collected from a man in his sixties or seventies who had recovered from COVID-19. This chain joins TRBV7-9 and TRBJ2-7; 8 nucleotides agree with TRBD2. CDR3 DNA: TGTGCCAGCAGCCCTCGGGAGGGTATGTACTTC. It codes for CASSPREGMYF.